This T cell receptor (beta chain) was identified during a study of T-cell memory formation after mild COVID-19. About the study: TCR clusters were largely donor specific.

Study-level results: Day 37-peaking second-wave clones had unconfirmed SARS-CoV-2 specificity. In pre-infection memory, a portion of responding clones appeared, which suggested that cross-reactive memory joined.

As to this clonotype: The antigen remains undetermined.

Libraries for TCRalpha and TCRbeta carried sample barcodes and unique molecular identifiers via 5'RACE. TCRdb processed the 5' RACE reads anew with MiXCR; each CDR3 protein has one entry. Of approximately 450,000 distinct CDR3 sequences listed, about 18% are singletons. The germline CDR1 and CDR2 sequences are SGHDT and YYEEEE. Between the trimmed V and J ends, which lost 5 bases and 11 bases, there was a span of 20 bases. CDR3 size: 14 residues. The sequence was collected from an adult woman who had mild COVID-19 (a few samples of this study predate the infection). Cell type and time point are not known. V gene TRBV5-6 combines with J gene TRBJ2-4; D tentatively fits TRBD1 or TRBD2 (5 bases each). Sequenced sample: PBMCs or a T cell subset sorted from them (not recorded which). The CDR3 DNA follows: TGTGCCAGCAGGGCCGGGGACCGTTCCTCTCTTCAGTACTTC. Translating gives CASRAGDRSSLQYF. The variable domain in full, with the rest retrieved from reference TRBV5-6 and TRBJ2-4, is DAGVTQSPTHLIKTRGQQVTLRCSPKSGHDTVSWYQQALGQGPQFIFQYYEEEERQRGNFPDRFSGHQFPNYSSELNVNALLLGDSALYLCASRAGDRSSLQYFGAGTRLSVL.